The T cell receptor (beta chain) described here comes from a study of blood T cell repertoires in COVID-19. Study processing details: Amplifying reference gene primers gave estimates of nucleated cell counts. Assay used: immunoSEQ multiplex PCR; TCRdb lists only in-frame clones, some missing. The V and J calls and clone size come from that table; D and trimming were worked out from the DNA. The sample lists some 700,000 clones, 80% to 90% occurring once. CDR1 is SNHLY, CDR2 FYNNEI, per germline. Trimming took 11 bases from V and 4 from J, leaving 9 bases between them. CDR3 length: 11 residues. The sequence came from a woman aged 18-29 years with acute or convalescent COVID-19. The genes are TRBV2 and TRBJ1-5; D may be TRBD1 (6 bases). What was sequenced was peripheral blood. CDR3 in DNA: TGTGCCGGGGGCATTAATCAGCCCCAGCATTTT. It codes for CAGGINQPQHF.